The 21 T cell receptor beta chains below all came from one sample that was sequenced in a study of blood T cell repertoires in COVID-19. Data came from immunoSEQ multiplex PCR; TCRdb stores just in-frame clones and leaves some out. The data contain about 180,000 clones, more than 70% of them singletons. Specimen: PBMCs or T cells enriched from blood (not recorded which). The source is a man aged 35 to 55 who had recovered from COVID-19.

V and J are TRBV28 and TRBJ1-4; unclear D gene. The V gene's germline CDR1 is MDHEN and CDR2 SYDVKM. V lost 5 bases and J lost 13, with 14 bases in between. This CDR3 is built from 12 residues. The CDR3: CASSDPREGLFF. The CDR3 DNA reads TGTGCCAGCAGTGACCCCCGGGAGGGACTGTTTTTT. The whole variable domain, remainder taken from reference TRBV28 and TRBJ1-4, is DVKVTQSSRYLVKRTGEKVFLECVQDMDHENMFWYRQDPGLGLRLIYFSYDVKMKEKGDIPEGYSVSREKKERFSLILESASTNQTSMYLCASSDPREGLFFGSGTQLSVL.

The chain recombines TRBV5-8 with TRBJ1-2; D might be TRBD1 (6 bases). Germline values: CDR1 SGHTS, CDR2 YDEGEE. Trimming pared 0 bases from V and 7 bases from J, leaving 13 bases between. CDR3 length: 14 amino acids. DNA of the CDR3: TGTGCCAGCAGCTTGGATGGACAGATACCTGGCTACACCTTC. It yields the protein CASSLDGQIPGYTF.

The gene calls are TRBV24-1 and TRBJ1-5, with a weak D call TRBD1 (5 bases). CDR1 KGHDR and CDR2 SFDVKD come from the germline V gene. Trimming pared 6 bases from V and 2 bases from J, leaving 13 bases between. There are 15 residues in the CDR3. The DNA for the CDR3 is TGTGCCACCAGTCTCCCAGGGAAGGGCAATCAGCCCCAGCATTTT. It is translated as CATSLPGKGNQPQHF.

V is TRBV28 and J is TRBJ1-5; possibly TRBD1 for D (6 bases). CDR3 length equals 16 residues. Between the trimmed V and J ends, which lost 5 bases and 0 bases, there was a span of 14 bases. Germline lookup yields CDR1 MDHEN and CDR2 SYDVKM. As DNA, the CDR3 is TGTGCCAGCAGTCACTTACAGGGTTTTAGCAATCAGCCCCAGCATTTT. Protein sequence: CASSHLQGFSNQPQHF.

This chain uses TRBV5-1 with TRBJ2-7, with TRBD2 identical over 8 bases. V gave up 6 bases and J gave up 5 bases; unmatched junction bases: 10. The germline V gene encodes CDR1 SGHRS and CDR2 YFSETQ. This CDR3 has 14 amino acids. The CDR3, as DNA: TGCGCCAGCAAGGCCCTAGCGGGTCATGACGAGCAGTACTTC. Translation gives CASKALAGHDEQYF.

The chain links TRBV24-1 to TRBJ2-3, with D possibly matching TRBD2 (5 bases). Germline V gene data show CDR1 as KGHDR and CDR2 as SFDVKD. The CDR3 totals 16 residues. With 1 base removed from V and 7 bases from J, the gap between germline ends came to 17 bases. The CDR3 coding sequence is TGTGCCACCAGTGATTTTCCGACGGGCGGAGGAAATACGCAGTATTTT. Amino acids: CATSDFPTGGGNTQYF.

V gene TRBV19 combines with J gene TRBJ2-3; 10 positions agree with TRBD2. The CDR3 spans 15 residues. Losses at the gene ends were 4 bases for V and 4 bases for J; bases not matched to a gene: 5. The V gene's germline CDR1 is LNHDA and CDR2 SQIVND (reference sequence). This CDR3 is CASSTPSGGSDTQYF. CDR3 coding DNA: TGTGCCAGTAGTACCCCTAGCGGGGGCTCAGATACGCAGTATTTT.

The chain is built from TRBV18 and TRBJ1-6; no definite D call. From germline, CDR1 is KGHSH and CDR2 LQKENI. V lost 6 bases and J lost 8, with 11 bases in between. The CDR3 covers 13 residues. The CDR3: CASSPLADSPLHF. CDR3 nucleotides: TGTGCCAGCTCGCCCCTGGCAGATTCACCCCTCCACTTT.

The CDR3 region has the DNA TGTGCCAGCAGCCCAAACATTGGCGAAGCTTTCTTT. Amino acid sequence: CASSPNIGEAFF. The chain carries TRBV12-3 or TRBV12-4 and TRBJ1-1; no reliable D call. The V and J ends lost 6 bases and 8 bases respectively, with 13 bases between them. The CDR3 runs 12 residues.

This clone was detected a few times. V gene TRBV28 combines with J gene TRBJ1-5, with TRBD1 as a possible D gene (6 bases). V was clipped by 5 bases and J by 7 bases, with 12 bases between them. CDR1 is MDHEN, CDR2 SYDVKM, per germline. The CDR3 contains 13 residues. This CDR3 is CASSMNRVQPQHF. CDR3 coding DNA: TGTGCCAGCAGTATGAACAGGGTCCAGCCCCAGCATTTT.

The V call is TRBV14, the J call TRBJ2-3, with D maybe TRBD1 (5 bases). Germline values: CDR1 SGHDN, CDR2 FVKESK. Trimming pared 4 bases from V and 2 bases from J, leaving 10 bases between. The CDR3 runs to 14 residues. For the CDR3, the DNA is TGTGCCAGCAGCCTGGGGCGGCACACAGATACGCAGTATTTT. Amino acid sequence: CASSLGRHTDTQYF.

This chain links TRBV10-1 with TRBJ2-7; D unresolved. Between the trimmed V and J ends, which lost 3 bases and 0 bases, there was a span of 15 bases. The CDR3 is 16 amino acids. Germline CDR1 is WNHNN and CDR2 is SYGVQD (reference sequence). In DNA form, the CDR3 reads TGCGCCAGCAGTGACCCTTACTTAGACATCTCCTACGAGCAGTACTTC. As protein: CASSDPYLDISYEQYF.

The gene calls are TRBV11-3 and TRBJ2-4; possibly TRBD2 for D (7 bases). V was cut by 1 base and J by 5 bases, with 15 bases left in between. The CDR3 sequence is 16 residues long. Germline V CDR1 and CDR2: SGHNT, YENEEA. The CDR3 reads CASSLGRGRGENIQYF. For the CDR3, the DNA is TGTGCCAGCAGCTTAGGCAGGGGACGGGGGGAAAACATTCAGTACTTC.

The CDR3, as DNA: TGTGCCAGCAGCCTGGGGGCAGAAAACACCGGGGAGCTGTTTTTT. It is translated as CASSLGAENTGELFF. This chain links TRBV5-6 with TRBJ2-2; weak D call: TRBD1 (6 bases). Germline assignment: CDR1 SGHDT and CDR2 YYEEEE. V dropped 4 bases and J dropped 2 bases, with 12 bases sitting between them. This CDR3 contains 15 residues.

This clone has only one observation. The chain has TRBV30 and TRBJ1-5, with no clear D. The CDR3 sequence is 14 residues long. The germline V gene encodes CDR1 GTSNPN and CDR2 SVGIG (reference sequence). V was clipped by 2 bases and J by 2 bases, with 10 bases between them. The CDR3 region is CAWSRRRGNQPQHF. In DNA, the CDR3 is TGTGCCTGGAGTAGAAGAAGAGGCAATCAGCCCCAGCATTTT.

CDR3 residues: CASSTRRDIEYNTEAFF. As DNA, the CDR3 is TGTGCCAGCAGCACCCGCCGGGACATAGAATATAACACTGAAGCTTTCTTT. The chain links TRBV9 to TRBJ1-1, with D perhaps matching TRBD1 (6 bases). The V gene lost 4 bases and the J gene lost 2 bases, with 21 bases spanning the gap. The CDR3 has 17 amino acids. Germline values: CDR1 SGDLS, CDR2 YYNGEE.

The rearrangement uses TRBV11-2 and TRBJ2-7; D gene ambiguous. Germline CDR1 SGHAT, CDR2 FQNNGV. This CDR3 spans 11 amino acids. V was shortened by 3 bases and J by 6 bases, with 6 bases between the two germline ends. DNA of the CDR3: TGTGCCAGCAGCTTCTCGTCCGAGCAGTACTTC. Amino acid sequence: CASSFSSEQYF.

This clone occurred a few times. The rearrangement links TRBV27 to TRBJ1-4, with 11 bases aligning to TRBD1. The germline V gene has CDR1 MNHEY and CDR2 SMNVEV (reference sequence). Trimming cost V 8 bases and J 2 bases; bases outside gene matches: 4. This CDR3 has 15 amino acids. CDR3 protein: CASQDRGRTNEKLFF. In DNA, the CDR3 is TGTGCCAGCCAGGACAGGGGGCGGACTAATGAAAAACTGTTTTTT.

CDR3 bases: TGCAGCGTTGAAGTAGGGCGGGGGTACGAGCAGTACTTC. Translating gives CSVEVGRGYEQYF. The chain has TRBV29-1 and TRBJ2-7; TRBD2 agrees at 7 bases. CDR1 is SQVTM, CDR2 ANQGSEA, per germline. V shed 1 base, J shed 4 bases, and the junction held 4 bases outside the gene matches. The CDR3 length is 13 residues.

V gene TRBV5-1 combines with J gene TRBJ2-7; tentative D call: TRBD2 (5 bases). The V end lost 1 base, the J end lost 3 bases, and 17 bases lay between the germline ends. The CDR3 runs 16 residues. Germline V lookup: CDR1 SGHRS, CDR2 YFSETQ. The CDR3 loop is CASSLTTAVGFYEQYF. As DNA, the CDR3 is TGCGCCAGCAGCTTGACCACAGCGGTTGGCTTCTACGAGCAGTACTTC.

The V gene is TRBV19, the J gene TRBJ1-6; 8 bases line up with TRBD1. Germline loops: CDR1 LNHDA, CDR2 SQIVND (reference sequence). CDR3 length equals 16 residues. The V gene end was trimmed by 2 bases and the J gene end by 5 bases; junction bases not matched to a gene: 5. The DNA of the CDR3 is TGTGCCAGTAGTATAAATCAGGGGGCGCATAATTCACCCCTCCACTTT. Amino acids: CASSINQGAHNSPLHF.